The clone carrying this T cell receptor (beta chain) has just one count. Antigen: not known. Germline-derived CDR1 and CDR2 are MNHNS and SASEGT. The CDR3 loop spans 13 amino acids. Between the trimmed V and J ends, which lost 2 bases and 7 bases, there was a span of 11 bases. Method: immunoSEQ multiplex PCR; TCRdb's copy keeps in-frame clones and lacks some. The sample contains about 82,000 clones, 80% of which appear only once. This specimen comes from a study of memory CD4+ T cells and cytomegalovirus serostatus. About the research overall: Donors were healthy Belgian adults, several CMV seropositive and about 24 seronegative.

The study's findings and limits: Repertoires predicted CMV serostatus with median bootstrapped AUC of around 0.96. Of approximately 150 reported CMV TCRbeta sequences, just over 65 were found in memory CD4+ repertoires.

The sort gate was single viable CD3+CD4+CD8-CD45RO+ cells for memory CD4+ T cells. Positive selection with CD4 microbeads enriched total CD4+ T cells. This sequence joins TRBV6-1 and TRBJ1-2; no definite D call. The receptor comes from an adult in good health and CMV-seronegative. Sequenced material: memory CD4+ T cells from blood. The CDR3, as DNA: TGTGCCAGCAGTGAACGGGTAGGGTCTGGCTACACCTTC. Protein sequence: CASSERVGSGYTF.